The 18 T cell receptor beta chains presented below share a single source sample, sequenced in a study of tumor-infiltrating lymphocytes in primary liver carcinoma. Blood RNA originated from unsorted whole blood, with germline DNA additionally extracted. Starting from 450 to 500 ng of total RNA, TCR beta cDNA was produced with a primer in the constant region. Construction of TCR beta libraries relied on three successive nested multiplex PCR rounds employing slightly modified ARM-PCR. Forward primers for TRBV1-TRBV30 and a C-beta reverse primer served the first two PCR rounds, at approximately 10 cycles each. TCRdb re-called the multiplex PCR reads with MiXCR, one entry per CDR3 protein. The sample records some 180,000 distinct CDR3 sequences, about 60% being singletons. Sequenced input: peripheral blood. The receptor set was obtained from a man aged 40-49 years with primary liver carcinoma and hepatitis B virus infection.

This clonotype has only one observation. The junction departs from the called germline gene at one end, perhaps through a read error. The chain links TRBV6-1 to TRBJ2-5; 8 positions match TRBD1. The CDR3 has 15 amino acids. CDR1 is MNHNS, CDR2 SASEGT, per germline. This CDR3 reads CASIEAQGDQETQYF. The CDR3 DNA sequence: TGTGCCAGCATTGAAGCACAGGGGGACCAAGAGACCCAGTACTTT.

The chain couples TRBV12-3 or TRBV12-4 to TRBJ1-1; 9 bases map to TRBD1. The CDR3 runs 14 residues. Trimming at V came to 6 bases and at J to 4 bases, leaving 6 bases not matched to a gene. This chain's CDR3 is CASRRTGVGTEAFF. The CDR3, as DNA: TGTGCCAGCAGACGGACAGGGGTGGGCACTGAAGCTTTCTTT.

Note on this clonotype: Sequence at one end of the junction differs from germline and may be a read error. This chain links TRBV12-3 or TRBV12-4 with TRBJ2-5; D tentatively fits TRBD1 or TRBD2 (5 bases each). The CDR3 totals 11 residues. CDR3 residues: CASSNLGTRYF. The CDR3 DNA reads TGTGCCAGCAGTAACCTTGGGACCCGGTACTTC.

This clonotype was counted only a few times. The chain employs TRBV5-8 and TRBJ2-7; 12 bases are a match to TRBD1. Per the germline V gene, CDR1 is SGHTS and CDR2 is YDEGEE. The CDR3 consists of 16 residues. Germline trimming cut 4 bases from V and 0 bases from J; bases unmatched to any gene: 5. CDR3 sequence reads: CASSPEGQGASYEQYF. CDR3 nucleotides: TGTGCCAGCAGCCCCGAGGGACAGGGGGCCTCCTACGAGCAGTACTTC.

This clonotype has a count of ten or more. The rearrangement links TRBV12-3 or TRBV12-4 to TRBJ2-5, with 8 positions matching TRBD2. With 5 bases clipped from V and 1 base from J, the junction kept 3 bases outside the gene matches. The CDR3 loop spans 14 amino acids. CDR3 protein: CASSSSGAQETQYF. The DNA of the CDR3 is TGTGCCAGCAGTAGTAGCGGGGCCCAAGAGACCCAGTACTTC.

A word on this clonotype: This sequence may be a read error, since a much larger clone differs from it by one base. This chain joins TRBV11-2 and TRBJ1-3; weak D call: TRBD1 (6 bases). The length of the CDR3 is 16 residues. V lost 3 bases and J 1 base, leaving 13 bases between the germline ends. CDR1 is SGHAT, CDR2 FQNNGV, per germline. This CDR3 is CASSFHREMSGNTIYF. CDR3 DNA sequence: TGTGCCAGCAGCTTCCACAGGGAAATGTCTGGAAACACCATATATTTT.

The rearrangement uses TRBV6-2 or TRBV6-3 and TRBJ2-7; D remains unclear. Germline V lookup: CDR1 MNHEY, CDR2 SVGEGT. V gave up 6 bases and J gave up 1 base, with 7 bases separating them. The CDR3 length is 12 residues. CDR3 in DNA: TGTGCCAGCAGGACCACTTCCTACGAGCAGTACTTC. This gives the protein CASRTTSYEQYF.

Details on this clonotype: A read error is likely, as this CDR3 ends without the conserved phenylalanine or tryptophan. The V gene is TRBV5-5, the J gene TRBJ2-1; 10 nucleotides line up with TRBD2. The CDR3 is made up of 14 amino acids. Germline CDR1 is SGHKS and CDR2 is YYEKEE (reference sequence). The CDR3 here is CASSLTSGDNGQFL. CDR3 in DNA: TGTGCCAGCAGCTTGACTAGCGGGGACAATGGGCAGTTCCTC.

Remarks on this clonotype: The germline gene is not matched at one end of the junction; a read error may be the cause. V usage is TRBV11-2 and J usage is TRBJ2-5; TRBD1 or TRBD2 may be the D gene (6 bases each). Germline V gene data show CDR1 as SGHAT and CDR2 as FQNNGV. There are 14 residues in the CDR3. CDR3: CANGLVGGRETQYF. Written as DNA, the CDR3 is TGTGCCAACGGCTTAGTGGGGGGCCGGGAGACCCAATACTTC.

This clonotype occurred once. The chain joins TRBV6-1 to TRBJ2-1; D not certain. Trimming stripped 7 bases from V and 8 bases from J, with 12 bases between. From germline, CDR1 is MNHNS and CDR2 SASEGT. The CDR3 sequence is 12 residues long. CDR3 DNA: TGTGCCAGCACGATGCCGACGCATGAGCAGTTCTTC. Amino acids: CASTMPTHEQFF.

This clonotype was recorded only once. This rearrangement joins TRBV4-1 to TRBJ2-3; D not resolved. Between the trimmed V and J ends, which lost 0 bases and 0 bases, there was a span of 10 bases. Per germline, CDR1 MGHRA and CDR2 YSYEKL. CDR3 size: 16 residues. Written as DNA, the CDR3 is TGCGCCAGCAGCCAAGATGACTCCCCTAGCACAGATACGCAGTATTTT. This encodes CASSQDDSPSTDTQYF.

In regard to this clonotype: Because the CDR3 is missing its conserved closing phenylalanine or tryptophan, this is likely a read error. This chain uses TRBV10-3 with TRBJ2-1; tentatively, D is TRBD1 or TRBD2 (5 bases each). Trimming took 6 bases from V and 4 from J, leaving 13 bases between them. The CDR3 contains 14 residues. CDR1 and CDR2 (germline): ENHRY, SYGVKD. CDR3: CAISEDGAYNEQFI. CDR3 nucleotide sequence: TGTGCCATCAGCGAGGACGGGGCTTACAATGAGCAGTTCATC.

This clonotype was seen ten or more times. The CDR3 bases are TGTGCCAGCAGCGAGAACAGGGGCTCCTACGAGCAGTACTTC. This encodes CASSENRGSYEQYF. J is TRBJ2-7 and V is TRBV11-2, with 7 bases lining up with TRBD1. This CDR3 contains 14 residues. The trim removed 5 bases at V and 0 bases at J, leaving 4 bases unmatched. Germline CDR1 SGHAT, CDR2 FQNNGV. The full variable domain, with the rest looked up from reference TRBV11-2 and TRBJ2-7, is EAGVAQSPRYKIIEKRQSVAFWCNPISGHATLYWYQQILGQGPKLLIQFQNNGVVDDSQLPKDRFSAERLKGVDSTLKIQPAKLEDSAVYLCASSENRGSYEQYFGPGTRLTVT.

With respect to this clonotype: At one boundary the junction diverges from the germline segment, which might be a read error. The chain employs TRBV11-3 and TRBJ2-2; the D gene is possibly TRBD2 (5 bases). In germline, CDR1 is SGHNT, CDR2 YENEEA. The CDR3 is 13 residues long. The chain's CDR3 is CASSLKSDGELFF. The CDR3, as DNA: TGTGCCAGCAGCTTAAAGAGCGACGGGGAACTGTTTTTT.

The chain combines TRBV30 with TRBJ2-1, with D perhaps TRBD2 (5 bases). CDR1 is GTSNPN and CDR2 is SVGIG in the germline V gene (reference sequence). The CDR3 has 14 residues. V gave up 0 bases and J gave up 9 bases, with 15 bases separating them. CDR3 nucleotides: TGTGCCTGGAGTGTACGGGATTCACTCCGTGAGCAGTTCTTC. Its translation: CAWSVRDSLREQFF.

With regard to this clonotype: One junction end does not reproduce the germline sequence, and a read error may be involved. This chain joins TRBV24-1 and TRBJ1-1; D uncertain. The CDR3 extends over 13 amino acids. Germline CDR1 is KGHDR and CDR2 is SFDVKD. CDR3 sequence: CGTRLGGNTEAFF. As DNA, the CDR3 is TGTGGCACCCGCCTAGGAGGGAACACTGAAGCTTTCTTT.

A remark on this clonotype: A read error may produce the germline difference seen at one junction end. The chain combines TRBV12-3 or TRBV12-4 with TRBJ2-7; 9 bases are a match to TRBD1. This CDR3 is built from 15 residues. The CDR3 protein is CASSFRDRVSYEQYF. DNA for the CDR3: TGTGCCAGCAGTTTTCGGGACAGGGTCTCCTACGAACAGTACTTC.

V gene TRBV6-5 combines with J gene TRBJ2-7; 8 nucleotides match TRBD2. CDR1 and CDR2 from the germline V gene are MNHEY and SVGAGI. The CDR3 has 13 residues. V lost 2 bases, J lost 6 bases, and 3 bases stayed unmatched. CDR3 sequence reads: CASSYRREGEQYF. DNA of the CDR3: TGTGCCAGCAGTTACCGTCGGGAGGGCGAGCAGTACTTC.